This T cell receptor beta chain emerged from a study of cytomegalovirus exposure and HLA in healthy donors. Sequenced by immunoSEQ multiplex PCR; TCRdb stores in-frame clones only, minus some. The sample lists 70,000 to 80,000 clones, roughly 95% seen once, with approximately 3.4% in the top ten. The CDR3 runs to 16 residues. Trimming left V 3 bases short and J 1 base short, with 16 bases between. CDR1 is LGHNA, CDR2 YSLEER, per germline. The clonotype was recovered from a woman between 18 and 30 years old in good health and CMV-seropositive. Sequenced material: PBMCs. The V and J genes are TRBV4-3 and TRBJ2-7, with D maybe TRBD2 (5 bases). The CDR3 region has the DNA TGCGCCAGCAGCCAGAGGGCCGGGCAGTCTTCCTACGAGCAGTACTTC. It codes for CASSQRAGQSSYEQYF.